This record concerns one TCR beta chain sequence. Antigen: not known. The assay was immunoSEQ multiplex PCR, and TCRdb's table has in-frame clones only and misses some. This table has some 74,000 clones, about four fifths appearing once. The sample belongs to a study of OX40 agonist ivuxolimab in advanced cancers. Study results and limitations: CD8+ T cells averaged more expanded clones than CD4+. Antigen specificity was not determined for the expanded peripheral T cells. At doses 0.1 to 3.0 mg/kg, CD4+ and CD8+ clones expanded.

CDR3 length equals 14 residues. Germline CDR1 LGHNA, CDR2 YSLEER. Trimming removed 4 bases from V and 5 bases from J; junction bases left unmatched: 5. The receptor's source is an adult with an advanced solid tumor such as melanoma, head and neck, liver or kidney cancer. Here the sequenced sample was CD4+ or CD8+ T cells sorted from blood, taken in a trial of the OX40 agonist ivuxolimab. The genes are TRBV4-3 and TRBJ2-5; 9 bases match TRBD1. DNA for the CDR3: TGCGCCAGCAGCCGAACAGGGGGCTGGGAGACCCAGTACTTC. Amino acids: CASSRTGGWETQYF.